These T cell receptor beta chains were read from a single sample in a study of CD8 T cells in Susac syndrome. TCRdb analysed the immunoSEQ multiplex PCR reads with MiXCR anew, one entry per CDR3 protein. The sample lists about 100,000 distinct CDR3 sequences; approximately 95% were seen once. Material for sequencing was CD8+ T cells from PBMCs. These receptors came from a human donor with Susac syndrome. Each CDR3 is given with its conserved first and last residue. D genes are given only for firm matches. Not all rows give a size; the values are once, few, many and, for expanded clones, a class.

v_call	j_call	d_call	clone_size	cdr3_nt	cdr3_aa
TRBV9	TRBJ2-5	NA	NA	TGTGCCAGCATCCATAGCCAGGACTCCACGGGGGCCCGCGAAAGGGAGACCCAGTACTTC	CASIHSQDSTGARERETQYF
TRBV15	TRBJ2-1	TRBD1	NA	TGTGCCACCAGCACCAGACAGGGCGATGAGCAGTTCTTC	CATSTRQGDEQFF
TRBV5-1	TRBJ2-1	NA	NA	TGCGCCAGCAGCTTATGGGCGGAGTACAATGAGCAGTTCTTC	CASSLWAEYNEQFF
TRBV15	TRBJ2-2	NA	NA	TGTGCCACCAAGGATAGGGAGAAGCTGTTTTTT	CATKDREKLFF
TRBV19	TRBJ1-1	TRBD1	NA	TGTGCCAGTAGTCCGGGACAGAACTTTAACACTGAAGCTTTCTTT	CASSPGQNFNTEAFF
TRBV7-3	TRBJ2-3	NA	few	TGTGCCAGCAGGGAGGGGGATACGCAGTATTTT	CASREGDTQYF
TRBV20-1	TRBJ2-5	TRBD2	NA	TGCAGTCTTAACGCGGGAGGGAAAGAGACCCAGTACTTC	CSLNAGGKETQYF
TRBV5-1	TRBJ2-2	NA	NA	TGCGCCAGCAGCTTGCAGGACCCATCGAACACCGGGGAGCTGTTTTTT	CASSLQDPSNTGELFF
TRBV7-2	TRBJ1-1	NA	NA	TGTGCCCGAGGGGGGCAAGTTTCTGAAGCTTTCTTT	CARGGQVSEAFF
TRBV4-2	TRBJ1-4	NA	NA	TGTGCCAGCAGCCAAGACCCCAGGGTTGAAGAAAAACTGTTTTTT	CASSQDPRVEEKLFF